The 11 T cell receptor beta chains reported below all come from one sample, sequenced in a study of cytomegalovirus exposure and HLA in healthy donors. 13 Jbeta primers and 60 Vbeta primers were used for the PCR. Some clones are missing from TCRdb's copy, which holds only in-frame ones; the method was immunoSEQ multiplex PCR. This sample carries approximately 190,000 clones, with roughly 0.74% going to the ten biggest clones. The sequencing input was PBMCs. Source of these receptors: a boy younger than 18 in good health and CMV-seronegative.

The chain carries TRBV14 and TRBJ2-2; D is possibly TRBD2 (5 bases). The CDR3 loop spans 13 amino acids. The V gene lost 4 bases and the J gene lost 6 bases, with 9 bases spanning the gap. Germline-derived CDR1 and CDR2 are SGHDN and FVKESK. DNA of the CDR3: TGTGCCAGCAGCCCACTAGATTCCGGGGAGCTGTTTTTT. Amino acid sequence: CASSPLDSGELFF.

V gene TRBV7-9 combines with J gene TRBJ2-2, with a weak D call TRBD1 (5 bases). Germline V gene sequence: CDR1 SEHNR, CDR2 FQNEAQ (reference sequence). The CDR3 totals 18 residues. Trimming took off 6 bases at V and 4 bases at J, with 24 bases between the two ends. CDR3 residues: CASSSDDTGTVLTGELFF. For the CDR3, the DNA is TGTGCCAGCAGTTCCGATGACACAGGAACCGTTCTCACCGGGGAGCTGTTTTTT.

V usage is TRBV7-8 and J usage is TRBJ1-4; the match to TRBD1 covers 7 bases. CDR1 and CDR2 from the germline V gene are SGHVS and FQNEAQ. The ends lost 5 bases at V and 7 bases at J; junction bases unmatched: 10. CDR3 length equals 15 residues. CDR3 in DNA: TGTGCCAGCAGCCTAACAGGGGAAAGGACTGAAAAACTGTTTTTT. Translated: CASSLTGERTEKLFF.

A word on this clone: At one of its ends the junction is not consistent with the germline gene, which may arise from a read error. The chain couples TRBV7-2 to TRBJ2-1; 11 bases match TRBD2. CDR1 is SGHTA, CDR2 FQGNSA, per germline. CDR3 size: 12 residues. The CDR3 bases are TGTGCCAGCAGCTTGTTAGCGGGGGGGCCTCTCTTC. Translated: CASSLLAGGPLF.

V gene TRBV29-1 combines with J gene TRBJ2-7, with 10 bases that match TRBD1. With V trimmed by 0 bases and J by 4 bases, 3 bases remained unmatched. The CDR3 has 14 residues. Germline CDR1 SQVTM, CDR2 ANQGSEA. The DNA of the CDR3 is TGCAGCGTTGAAGAAGAGGGACAGGGGTACGAGCAGTACTTC. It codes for CSVEEEGQGYEQYF.

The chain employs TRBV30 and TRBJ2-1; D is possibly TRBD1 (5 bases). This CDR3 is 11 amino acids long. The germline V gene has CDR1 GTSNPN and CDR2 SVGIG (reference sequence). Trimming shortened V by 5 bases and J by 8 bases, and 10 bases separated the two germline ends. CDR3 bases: TGTGCCTGGGCCCAGGGCGATGAGCAGTTCTTC. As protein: CAWAQGDEQFF.

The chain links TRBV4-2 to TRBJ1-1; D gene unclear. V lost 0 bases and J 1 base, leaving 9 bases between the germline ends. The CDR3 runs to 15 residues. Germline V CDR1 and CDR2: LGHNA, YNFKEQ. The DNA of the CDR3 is TGTGCCAGCAGCCAAGATTTCAGGTCGAACACTGAAGCTTTCTTT. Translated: CASSQDFRSNTEAFF.

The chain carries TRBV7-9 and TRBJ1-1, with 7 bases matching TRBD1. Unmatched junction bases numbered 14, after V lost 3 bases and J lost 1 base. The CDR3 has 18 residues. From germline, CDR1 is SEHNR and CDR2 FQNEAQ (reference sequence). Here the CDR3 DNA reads TGTGCCAGCAGCTTGCCGTATTCTACAGGGGTGTGGAACACTGAAGCTTTCTTT. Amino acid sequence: CASSLPYSTGVWNTEAFF.

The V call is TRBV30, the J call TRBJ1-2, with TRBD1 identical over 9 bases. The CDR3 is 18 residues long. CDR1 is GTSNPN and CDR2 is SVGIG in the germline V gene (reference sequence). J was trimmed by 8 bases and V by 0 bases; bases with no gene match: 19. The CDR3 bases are TGTGCCTGGAGTGTACAAGTCAGGCCCGGGACAGGGTTTTGGGGCTACACCTTC. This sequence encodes CAWSVQVRPGTGFWGYTF.

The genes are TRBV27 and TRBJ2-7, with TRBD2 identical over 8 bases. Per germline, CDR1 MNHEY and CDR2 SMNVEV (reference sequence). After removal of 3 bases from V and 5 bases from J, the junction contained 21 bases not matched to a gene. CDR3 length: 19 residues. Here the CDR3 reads CASSLDPGIRGGSFHEQYF. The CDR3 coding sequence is TGTGCCAGCAGTTTGGACCCGGGGATACGGGGGGGCTCATTCCACGAGCAGTACTTC.

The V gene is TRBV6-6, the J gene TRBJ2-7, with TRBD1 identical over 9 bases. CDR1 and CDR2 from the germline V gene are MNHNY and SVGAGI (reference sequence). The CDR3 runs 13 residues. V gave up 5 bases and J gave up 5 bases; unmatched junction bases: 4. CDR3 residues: CASSRDRVNEQYF. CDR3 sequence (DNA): TGTGCCAGCAGTAGGGACAGGGTCAACGAGCAGTACTTC.